Here is one TCR beta chain with its context. The antigen remains unidentified. Recent vaccinations or acute infections were absent in the healthy HIV-negative adult donors. Sequencing used immunoSEQ multiplex PCR; TCRdb keeps in-frame clones, though not all of them. Of more than 550,000 clones listed, about two thirds are singletons. These data originate in a study of shared clonotypes between healthy human individuals. Points from the study as a whole: Clonotypes that were shared across a few donors made up around 5% of naive CD4 clonotypes.

This CDR3 region has 15 residues. This receptor was obtained from a woman in her 30s in good health. The sequenced sample consisted of memory CD4+ T cells sorted from blood. Noted subset: CD45RA-negative fraction. This chain links TRBV5-2 with TRBJ1-5; the D segment call TRBD1 is taken from the table without a DNA check. TRBV5-2 counts as a pseudogene. CDR3 protein: CASSEPGTVNQPQHF. As DNA, the CDR3 is TGCGCCAGCAGCGAACCAGGGACAGTCAATCAGCCCCAGCATTTT.